Each of the 25 T cell receptor beta chains below was sequenced from the same sample in a study of cytomegalovirus exposure and HLA in healthy donors. The protocol was immunoSEQ multiplex PCR, while the TCRdb copy is restricted to in-frame clones and leaves out a portion. Of some 70,000 clones detected, around 97% appear once; the ten largest clones hold 2.4%. The sequencing input was PBMCs. The origin of the receptors is a man in his late teens or twenties in good health and CMV-seronegative.

This chain links TRBV28 with TRBJ1-5; 9 bases align to TRBD1. Per the germline V gene, CDR1 is MDHEN and CDR2 is SYDVKM. V was pared by 3 bases and J by 4 bases, with 4 bases of the junction left unmatched. This CDR3 contains 15 residues. The CDR3 DNA is TGTGCCAGCAGTTTGAGGGGACAGGGAAATCAGCCCCAGCATTTT. Residues: CASSLRGQGNQPQHF.

The chain is built from TRBV9 and TRBJ1-2; TRBD1 is a possible D gene (5 bases). With 0 bases removed from V and 4 bases from J, the gap between germline ends came to 13 bases. Germline values: CDR1 SGDLS, CDR2 YYNGEE. The CDR3 has 15 residues. CDR3: CASSVGGGRFYGYTF. CDR3 nucleotide sequence: TGTGCCAGCAGCGTAGGTGGGGGGAGATTCTATGGCTACACCTTC.

V usage is TRBV6-6 and J usage is TRBJ2-7; 9 nucleotides agree with TRBD2. CDR1 MNHNY and CDR2 SVGAGI come from the germline V gene (reference sequence). The junction had 7 bases not matched to a gene; V was cut back by 6 bases and J by 4 bases. The CDR3 sequence is 14 residues long. CDR3 sequence: CASRAREGYYEQYF. The CDR3 DNA reads TGTGCCAGCAGGGCGCGGGAGGGATATTACGAGCAGTACTTC.

The V call is TRBV6-6, the J call TRBJ2-7; 10 bases map to TRBD2. This CDR3 is 14 amino acids long. CDR1 is MNHNY and CDR2 is SVGAGI in the germline V gene (reference sequence). The trim removed 6 bases at V and 4 bases at J, leaving 6 bases unmatched. The CDR3 DNA reads TGTGCCAGCAGCCCGGGACTAGCGTTTTACGAGCAGTACTTC. Translating it yields CASSPGLAFYEQYF.

The chain employs TRBV19 and TRBJ1-2; D call uncertain. Germline V gene data show CDR1 as LNHDA and CDR2 as SQIVND (reference sequence). Trimming took 6 bases from V and 5 from J, leaving 19 bases between them. The CDR3 consists of 15 residues. The CDR3 here is CASSGLPQPTYGYTF. Here the CDR3 DNA reads TGTGCCAGTAGCGGACTGCCGCAGCCCACTTATGGCTACACCTTC.

The chain employs TRBV11-2 and TRBJ1-2; 9 positions match TRBD1. With V trimmed by 4 bases and J by 4 bases, 4 bases remained unmatched. The germline gives CDR1 SGHAT, CDR2 FQNNGV. CDR3 length: 14 amino acids. The CDR3 reads CASSSGTGPYGYTF. The CDR3 nucleotides are TGTGCCAGCAGCTCCGGGACAGGGCCCTATGGCTACACCTTC.

This sequence joins TRBV7-9 and TRBJ1-2, with TRBD1 identical over 9 bases. The CDR3 length is 14 residues. Losses at the gene ends were 5 bases for V and 8 bases for J; bases not matched to a gene: 9. CDR1 SEHNR and CDR2 FQNEAQ come from the germline V gene (reference sequence). The CDR3 reads CASSLGQGRNGYTF. For the CDR3, the DNA is TGTGCCAGCAGCCTAGGACAGGGGAGGAACGGCTACACCTTC.

This rearrangement joins TRBV6-6 to TRBJ1-2; D call uncertain. The CDR3 extends over 13 amino acids. Trimming left V 5 bases short and J 2 bases short, with 9 bases between. Per germline, CDR1 MNHNY and CDR2 SVGAGI (reference sequence). For the CDR3, the DNA is TGTGCCAGCAGTAACAACCCAAACTATGGCTACACCTTC. Protein: CASSNNPNYGYTF.

The chain recombines TRBV7-6 with TRBJ2-7, with TRBD2 identical over 14 bases. V lost 5 bases to trimming and J lost 0 bases; unmatched junction nucleotides: 6. Germline CDR1 is SGHVS and CDR2 is FNYEAQ. The CDR3 length is 17 residues. The CDR3, as DNA: TGTGCCAGCAGCCCGGGGACTAGCGGGAGTTTCTCCTACGAGCAGTACTTC. This translates into CASSPGTSGSFSYEQYF.

The chain links TRBV19 to TRBJ1-2, with D unresolved. The CDR3 runs to 14 residues. With 4 bases removed from V and 2 bases from J, the gap between germline ends came to 11 bases. CDR1 LNHDA and CDR2 SQIVND come from the germline V gene (reference sequence). The CDR3 spells CASSTITRNYGYTF. CDR3 coding DNA: TGTGCCAGTAGTACAATCACACGAAACTATGGCTACACCTTC.

V usage is TRBV5-4 and J usage is TRBJ1-3; the match to TRBD1 covers 7 bases. Trimming at V came to 4 bases and at J to 1 base, leaving 11 bases not matched to a gene. Germline V gene data show CDR1 as SGHNT and CDR2 as YYREEE (reference sequence). This CDR3 has 17 residues. The CDR3 here is CASSTEAGGSSGNTIYF. CDR3 nucleotides: TGTGCCAGCAGCACCGAAGCAGGGGGGTCTTCTGGAAACACCATATATTTT. Drawing the rest from reference TRBV5-4 and TRBJ1-3, the complete variable domain is ETGVTQSPTHLIKTRGQQVTLRCSSQSGHNTVSWYQQALGQGPQFIFQYYREEENGRGNFPPRFSGLQFPNYSSELNVNALELDDSALYLCASSTEAGGSSGNTIYFGEGSWLTVV.

The chain joins TRBV19 to TRBJ1-1, with 7 nucleotides matching TRBD1. The CDR3 has 14 residues. The J segment lost 0 bases and the V segment lost 10 bases, leaving 8 bases of the junction unmatched. Germline assignment: CDR1 LNHDA and CDR2 SQIVND (reference sequence). CDR3 in DNA: TGTGCCACCCAGACAGGGCGCATGAACACTGAAGCTTTCTTT. Its protein is CATQTGRMNTEAFF. Based on the CDR3 plus reference TRBV19 and TRBJ1-1, the full variable domain is DGGITQSPKYLFRKEGQNVTLSCEQNLNHDAMYWYRQDPGQGLRLIYYSQIVNDFQKGDIAEGYSVSREKKESFPLTVTSAQKNPTAFYLCATQTGRMNTEAFFGQGTRLTVV.

The chain has TRBV14 and TRBJ2-7; 8 bases line up with TRBD2. Germline V gene data show CDR1 as SGHDN and CDR2 as FVKESK. There are 14 residues in the CDR3. V was clipped by 6 bases and J by 4 bases; unmatched bases: 8. As DNA, the CDR3 is TGTGCCAGCAGGGTCTCCGGGACTAGTTACGAGCAGTACTTC. Its translation: CASRVSGTSYEQYF. Supplemented by reference TRBV14 and TRBJ2-7, the full variable domain reads EAGVTQFPSHSVIEKGQTVTLRCDPISGHDNLYWYRRVMGKEIKFLLHFVKESKQDESGMPNNRFLAERTGGTYSTLKVQPAELEDSGVYFCASRVSGTSYEQYFGPGTRLTVT.

This rearrangement joins TRBV5-1 to TRBJ1-2, with TRBD1 as a possible D gene (5 bases). The CDR3 consists of 13 residues. Trimming left V 0 bases short and J 3 bases short, with 6 bases between. Looked up from germline, CDR1 is SGHRS and CDR2 is YFSETQ. As DNA, the CDR3 is TGCGCCAGCAGCTTGGCGACAGACTATGGCTACACCTTC. Translating it yields CASSLATDYGYTF.

The rearrangement links TRBV7-9 to TRBJ2-7; perhaps TRBD1 as D (5 bases). In germline, CDR1 is SEHNR, CDR2 FQNEAQ (reference sequence). The CDR3 runs to 16 residues. Trimming shortened V by 2 bases and J by 2 bases, and 16 bases separated the two germline ends. In DNA form, the CDR3 reads TGTGCCAGCAGCTTAAGAACAGGCCGCACAACCTACGAGCAGTACTTC. It is translated as CASSLRTGRTTYEQYF.

The chain employs TRBV7-8 and TRBJ1-4; 8 bases fit TRBD1. V dropped 8 bases and J dropped 4; count of bases not matched to a gene: 3. The CDR3 consists of 13 residues. The germline V gene has CDR1 SGHVS and CDR2 FQNEAQ. The CDR3: CASRQGNNEKLFF. DNA for the CDR3: TGTGCCAGCCGACAGGGGAATAATGAAAAACTGTTTTTT. The entire variable domain, with the rest obtained from reference TRBV7-8 and TRBJ1-4, is as follows: GAGVSQSPRYKVAKRGQDVALRCDPISGHVSLFWYQQALGQGPEFLTYFQNEAQLDKSGLPSDRFFAERPEGSVSTLKIQRTQQEDSAVYLCASRQGNNEKLFFGSGTQLSVL.

CDR3 nucleotides: TGTGCCACCTCGGGGGGACAACAATACGAGCAGTACTTC. Its protein product is CATSGGQQYEQYF. J is TRBJ2-7 and V is TRBV6-5; the D gene is possibly TRBD2 (7 bases). Germline lookup yields CDR1 MNHEY and CDR2 SVGAGI. The CDR3 is 13 residues long. Trimming removed 10 bases from V and 4 bases from J, with 17 bases in between.

The chain carries TRBV11-2 and TRBJ1-1; TRBD1 might be the D (5 bases). With 1 base removed from V and 4 bases from J, the gap between germline ends came to 13 bases. The germline V gene has CDR1 SGHAT and CDR2 FQNNGV. This CDR3 has 15 amino acids. The CDR3 reads CASSLGPRRGTEAFF. DNA of the CDR3: TGTGCCAGCAGCTTAGGGCCCAGGAGGGGCACTGAAGCTTTCTTT.

The chain joins TRBV14 to TRBJ2-5, with 10 bases fitting TRBD1. Trimming took 3 bases from V and 4 from J; bases not matched to a gene: 11. Germline values: CDR1 SGHDN, CDR2 FVKESK. CDR3 length: 17 residues. The chain's CDR3 is CASSQLTGTGDLETQYF. The CDR3 DNA sequence: TGTGCCAGCAGCCAGCTAACCGGGACAGGGGATTTAGAGACCCAGTACTTC.

The V and J genes are TRBV28 and TRBJ1-2, with D unresolved. Germline V gives CDR1 MDHEN, CDR2 SYDVKM. This CDR3 contains 13 residues. Trimming left V 6 bases short and J 2 bases short, with 10 bases between. In DNA, the CDR3 is TGTGCCAGCAGACAAGACGGGAACTATGGCTACACCTTC. Translating it yields CASRQDGNYGYTF.

This chain joins TRBV10-3 and TRBJ1-2; 9 positions agree with TRBD1. This CDR3 has 14 amino acids. In germline, CDR1 is ENHRY, CDR2 SYGVKD. V shed 6 bases and J 1 base; nucleotides not matched to a gene: 3. Here the CDR3 DNA reads TGTGCCATCAGGCGGACAGGGGATAACTATGGCTACACCTTC. Its translation is CAIRRTGDNYGYTF.

V gene TRBV9 combines with J gene TRBJ1-4; 8 bases line up with TRBD1. Germline V gene sequence: CDR1 SGDLS, CDR2 YYNGEE. With V trimmed by 5 bases and J by 6 bases, 6 bases remained unmatched. This CDR3 comprises 14 residues. DNA of the CDR3: TGTGCCAGCAGTGCAGGGGGCTCGGATGAAAAACTGTTTTTT. It specifies CASSAGGSDEKLFF.

This clone turned up a few times. This chain links TRBV6-4 with TRBJ2-3; the match to TRBD1 covers 8 bases. The CDR3 extends over 14 amino acids. Per germline, CDR1 MRHNA and CDR2 SNTAGT. After removal of 4 bases from V and 4 bases from J, the junction contained 4 bases not matched to a gene. This CDR3 reads CASSAGGGADTQYF. DNA of the CDR3: TGTGCCAGCAGTGCAGGGGGCGGCGCAGATACGCAGTATTTT.

CDR3 DNA sequence: TGTGCCAGTAGTATAGACAGGGAATATGGCTACACCTTC. It specifies CASSIDREYGYTF. The chain has TRBV19 and TRBJ1-2; D is possibly TRBD1 (5 bases). V shed 0 bases and J shed 5 bases, with 7 bases lying between them. Germline CDR1 LNHDA, CDR2 SQIVND (reference sequence). The CDR3 is 13 amino acids. The full variable domain, with the rest looked up from reference TRBV19 and TRBJ1-2, is DGGITQSPKYLFRKEGQNVTLSCEQNLNHDAMYWYRQDPGQGLRLIYYSQIVNDFQKGDIAEGYSVSREKKESFPLTVTSAQKNPTAFYLCASSIDREYGYTFGSGTRLTVV.

This clone was detected only once. The chain combines TRBV7-9 with TRBJ2-3; D is possibly TRBD1 (7 bases). Germline lookup yields CDR1 SEHNR and CDR2 FQNEAQ (reference sequence). V lost 7 bases and J 0 bases, leaving 20 bases between the germline ends. The CDR3 extends over 17 amino acids. The CDR3 loop is CASNVLEGATSTDTQYF. CDR3 coding DNA: TGTGCCAGCAACGTGTTGGAGGGGGCAACTAGCACAGATACGCAGTATTTT.